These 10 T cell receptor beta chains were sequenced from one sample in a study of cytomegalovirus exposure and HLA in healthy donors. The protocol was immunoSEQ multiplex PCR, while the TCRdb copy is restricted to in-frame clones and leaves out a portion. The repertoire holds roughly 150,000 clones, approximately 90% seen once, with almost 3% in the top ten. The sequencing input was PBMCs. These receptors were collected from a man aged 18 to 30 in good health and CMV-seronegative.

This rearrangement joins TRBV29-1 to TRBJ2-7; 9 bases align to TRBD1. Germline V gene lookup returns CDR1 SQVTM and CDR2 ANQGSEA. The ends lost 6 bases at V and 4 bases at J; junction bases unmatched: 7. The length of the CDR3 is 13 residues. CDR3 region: CSVRGQGMYEQYF. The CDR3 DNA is TGCAGCGTCAGGGGACAGGGAATGTACGAGCAGTACTTC.

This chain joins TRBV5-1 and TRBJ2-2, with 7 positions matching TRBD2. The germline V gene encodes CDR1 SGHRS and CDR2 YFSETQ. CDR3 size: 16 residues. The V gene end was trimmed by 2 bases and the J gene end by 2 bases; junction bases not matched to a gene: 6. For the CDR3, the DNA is TGCGCCAGCAGCTTACGGCGGGAGAGAAACACCGGGGAGCTGTTTTTT. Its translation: CASSLRRERNTGELFF. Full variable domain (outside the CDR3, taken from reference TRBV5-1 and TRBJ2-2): KAGVTQTPRYLIKTRGQQVTLSCSPISGHRSVSWYQQTPGQGLQFLFEYFSETQRNKGNFPGRFSGRQFSNSRSEMNVSTLELGDSALYLCASSLRRERNTGELFFGEGSRLTVL.

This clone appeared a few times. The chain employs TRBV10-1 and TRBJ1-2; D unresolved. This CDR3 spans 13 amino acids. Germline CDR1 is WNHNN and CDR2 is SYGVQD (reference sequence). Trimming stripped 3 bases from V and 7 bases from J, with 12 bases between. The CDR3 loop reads CASSDQAFGGYTF. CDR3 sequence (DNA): TGCGCCAGCAGTGACCAGGCATTCGGTGGCTACACCTTC.

The CDR3 spells CASSLDTQYQETQYF. The DNA of the CDR3 is TGTGCCAGCAGCTTGGACACACAGTACCAAGAGACCCAGTACTTC. V and J are TRBV5-4 and TRBJ2-5; D uncertain. Germline V gene data show CDR1 as SGHNT and CDR2 as YYREEE (reference sequence). The CDR3 contains 15 residues. The V and J ends lost 0 bases and 0 bases respectively, with 9 bases between them.

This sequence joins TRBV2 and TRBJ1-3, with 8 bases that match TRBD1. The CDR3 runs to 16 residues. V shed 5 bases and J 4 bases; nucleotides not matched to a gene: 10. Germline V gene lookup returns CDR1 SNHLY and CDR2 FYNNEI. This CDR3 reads CASSREKGTGGNTIYF. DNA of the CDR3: TGTGCCAGCAGTAGAGAGAAGGGGACAGGCGGAAACACCATATATTTT.

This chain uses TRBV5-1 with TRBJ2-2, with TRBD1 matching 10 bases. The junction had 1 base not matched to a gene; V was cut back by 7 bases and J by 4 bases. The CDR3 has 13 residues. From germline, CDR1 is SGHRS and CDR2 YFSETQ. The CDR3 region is CASRTGGTGELFF. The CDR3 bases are TGCGCCAGCCGGACAGGGGGCACCGGGGAGCTGTTTTTT.

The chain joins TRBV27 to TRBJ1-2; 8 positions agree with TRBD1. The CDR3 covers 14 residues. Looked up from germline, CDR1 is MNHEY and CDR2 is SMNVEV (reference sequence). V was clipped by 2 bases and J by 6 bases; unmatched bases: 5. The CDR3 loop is CASSLTDRGHGYTF. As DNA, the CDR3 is TGTGCCAGCAGTTTAACCGACAGGGGACATGGCTACACCTTC.

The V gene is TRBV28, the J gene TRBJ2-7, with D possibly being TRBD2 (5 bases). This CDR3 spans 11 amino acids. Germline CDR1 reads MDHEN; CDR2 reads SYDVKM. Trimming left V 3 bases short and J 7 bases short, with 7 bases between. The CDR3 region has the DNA TGTGCCAGCAGTTTTTCGGGAGAGCAGTACTTC. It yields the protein CASSFSGEQYF. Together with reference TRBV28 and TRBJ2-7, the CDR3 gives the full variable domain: DVKVTQSSRYLVKRTGEKVFLECVQDMDHENMFWYRQDPGLGLRLIYFSYDVKMKEKGDIPEGYSVSREKKERFSLILESASTNQTSMYLCASSFSGEQYFGPGTRLTVT.

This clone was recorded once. CDR3 sequence: CATNRDRGSTEAFF. The CDR3 DNA sequence: TGTGCCACCAACCGGGACAGGGGGAGTACTGAAGCTTTCTTT. The V gene is TRBV7-2, the J gene TRBJ1-1, with 11 bases that match TRBD1. This CDR3 is 14 amino acids long. Trimming at V came to 10 bases and at J to 5 bases, leaving 9 bases not matched to a gene. Germline V gene lookup returns CDR1 SGHTA and CDR2 FQGNSA.

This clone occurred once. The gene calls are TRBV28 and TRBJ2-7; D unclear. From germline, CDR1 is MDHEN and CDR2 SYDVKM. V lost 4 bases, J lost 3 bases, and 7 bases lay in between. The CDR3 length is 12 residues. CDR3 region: CASSSRYYEQYF. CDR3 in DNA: TGTGCCAGCAGTTCCCGGTACTACGAGCAGTACTTC.